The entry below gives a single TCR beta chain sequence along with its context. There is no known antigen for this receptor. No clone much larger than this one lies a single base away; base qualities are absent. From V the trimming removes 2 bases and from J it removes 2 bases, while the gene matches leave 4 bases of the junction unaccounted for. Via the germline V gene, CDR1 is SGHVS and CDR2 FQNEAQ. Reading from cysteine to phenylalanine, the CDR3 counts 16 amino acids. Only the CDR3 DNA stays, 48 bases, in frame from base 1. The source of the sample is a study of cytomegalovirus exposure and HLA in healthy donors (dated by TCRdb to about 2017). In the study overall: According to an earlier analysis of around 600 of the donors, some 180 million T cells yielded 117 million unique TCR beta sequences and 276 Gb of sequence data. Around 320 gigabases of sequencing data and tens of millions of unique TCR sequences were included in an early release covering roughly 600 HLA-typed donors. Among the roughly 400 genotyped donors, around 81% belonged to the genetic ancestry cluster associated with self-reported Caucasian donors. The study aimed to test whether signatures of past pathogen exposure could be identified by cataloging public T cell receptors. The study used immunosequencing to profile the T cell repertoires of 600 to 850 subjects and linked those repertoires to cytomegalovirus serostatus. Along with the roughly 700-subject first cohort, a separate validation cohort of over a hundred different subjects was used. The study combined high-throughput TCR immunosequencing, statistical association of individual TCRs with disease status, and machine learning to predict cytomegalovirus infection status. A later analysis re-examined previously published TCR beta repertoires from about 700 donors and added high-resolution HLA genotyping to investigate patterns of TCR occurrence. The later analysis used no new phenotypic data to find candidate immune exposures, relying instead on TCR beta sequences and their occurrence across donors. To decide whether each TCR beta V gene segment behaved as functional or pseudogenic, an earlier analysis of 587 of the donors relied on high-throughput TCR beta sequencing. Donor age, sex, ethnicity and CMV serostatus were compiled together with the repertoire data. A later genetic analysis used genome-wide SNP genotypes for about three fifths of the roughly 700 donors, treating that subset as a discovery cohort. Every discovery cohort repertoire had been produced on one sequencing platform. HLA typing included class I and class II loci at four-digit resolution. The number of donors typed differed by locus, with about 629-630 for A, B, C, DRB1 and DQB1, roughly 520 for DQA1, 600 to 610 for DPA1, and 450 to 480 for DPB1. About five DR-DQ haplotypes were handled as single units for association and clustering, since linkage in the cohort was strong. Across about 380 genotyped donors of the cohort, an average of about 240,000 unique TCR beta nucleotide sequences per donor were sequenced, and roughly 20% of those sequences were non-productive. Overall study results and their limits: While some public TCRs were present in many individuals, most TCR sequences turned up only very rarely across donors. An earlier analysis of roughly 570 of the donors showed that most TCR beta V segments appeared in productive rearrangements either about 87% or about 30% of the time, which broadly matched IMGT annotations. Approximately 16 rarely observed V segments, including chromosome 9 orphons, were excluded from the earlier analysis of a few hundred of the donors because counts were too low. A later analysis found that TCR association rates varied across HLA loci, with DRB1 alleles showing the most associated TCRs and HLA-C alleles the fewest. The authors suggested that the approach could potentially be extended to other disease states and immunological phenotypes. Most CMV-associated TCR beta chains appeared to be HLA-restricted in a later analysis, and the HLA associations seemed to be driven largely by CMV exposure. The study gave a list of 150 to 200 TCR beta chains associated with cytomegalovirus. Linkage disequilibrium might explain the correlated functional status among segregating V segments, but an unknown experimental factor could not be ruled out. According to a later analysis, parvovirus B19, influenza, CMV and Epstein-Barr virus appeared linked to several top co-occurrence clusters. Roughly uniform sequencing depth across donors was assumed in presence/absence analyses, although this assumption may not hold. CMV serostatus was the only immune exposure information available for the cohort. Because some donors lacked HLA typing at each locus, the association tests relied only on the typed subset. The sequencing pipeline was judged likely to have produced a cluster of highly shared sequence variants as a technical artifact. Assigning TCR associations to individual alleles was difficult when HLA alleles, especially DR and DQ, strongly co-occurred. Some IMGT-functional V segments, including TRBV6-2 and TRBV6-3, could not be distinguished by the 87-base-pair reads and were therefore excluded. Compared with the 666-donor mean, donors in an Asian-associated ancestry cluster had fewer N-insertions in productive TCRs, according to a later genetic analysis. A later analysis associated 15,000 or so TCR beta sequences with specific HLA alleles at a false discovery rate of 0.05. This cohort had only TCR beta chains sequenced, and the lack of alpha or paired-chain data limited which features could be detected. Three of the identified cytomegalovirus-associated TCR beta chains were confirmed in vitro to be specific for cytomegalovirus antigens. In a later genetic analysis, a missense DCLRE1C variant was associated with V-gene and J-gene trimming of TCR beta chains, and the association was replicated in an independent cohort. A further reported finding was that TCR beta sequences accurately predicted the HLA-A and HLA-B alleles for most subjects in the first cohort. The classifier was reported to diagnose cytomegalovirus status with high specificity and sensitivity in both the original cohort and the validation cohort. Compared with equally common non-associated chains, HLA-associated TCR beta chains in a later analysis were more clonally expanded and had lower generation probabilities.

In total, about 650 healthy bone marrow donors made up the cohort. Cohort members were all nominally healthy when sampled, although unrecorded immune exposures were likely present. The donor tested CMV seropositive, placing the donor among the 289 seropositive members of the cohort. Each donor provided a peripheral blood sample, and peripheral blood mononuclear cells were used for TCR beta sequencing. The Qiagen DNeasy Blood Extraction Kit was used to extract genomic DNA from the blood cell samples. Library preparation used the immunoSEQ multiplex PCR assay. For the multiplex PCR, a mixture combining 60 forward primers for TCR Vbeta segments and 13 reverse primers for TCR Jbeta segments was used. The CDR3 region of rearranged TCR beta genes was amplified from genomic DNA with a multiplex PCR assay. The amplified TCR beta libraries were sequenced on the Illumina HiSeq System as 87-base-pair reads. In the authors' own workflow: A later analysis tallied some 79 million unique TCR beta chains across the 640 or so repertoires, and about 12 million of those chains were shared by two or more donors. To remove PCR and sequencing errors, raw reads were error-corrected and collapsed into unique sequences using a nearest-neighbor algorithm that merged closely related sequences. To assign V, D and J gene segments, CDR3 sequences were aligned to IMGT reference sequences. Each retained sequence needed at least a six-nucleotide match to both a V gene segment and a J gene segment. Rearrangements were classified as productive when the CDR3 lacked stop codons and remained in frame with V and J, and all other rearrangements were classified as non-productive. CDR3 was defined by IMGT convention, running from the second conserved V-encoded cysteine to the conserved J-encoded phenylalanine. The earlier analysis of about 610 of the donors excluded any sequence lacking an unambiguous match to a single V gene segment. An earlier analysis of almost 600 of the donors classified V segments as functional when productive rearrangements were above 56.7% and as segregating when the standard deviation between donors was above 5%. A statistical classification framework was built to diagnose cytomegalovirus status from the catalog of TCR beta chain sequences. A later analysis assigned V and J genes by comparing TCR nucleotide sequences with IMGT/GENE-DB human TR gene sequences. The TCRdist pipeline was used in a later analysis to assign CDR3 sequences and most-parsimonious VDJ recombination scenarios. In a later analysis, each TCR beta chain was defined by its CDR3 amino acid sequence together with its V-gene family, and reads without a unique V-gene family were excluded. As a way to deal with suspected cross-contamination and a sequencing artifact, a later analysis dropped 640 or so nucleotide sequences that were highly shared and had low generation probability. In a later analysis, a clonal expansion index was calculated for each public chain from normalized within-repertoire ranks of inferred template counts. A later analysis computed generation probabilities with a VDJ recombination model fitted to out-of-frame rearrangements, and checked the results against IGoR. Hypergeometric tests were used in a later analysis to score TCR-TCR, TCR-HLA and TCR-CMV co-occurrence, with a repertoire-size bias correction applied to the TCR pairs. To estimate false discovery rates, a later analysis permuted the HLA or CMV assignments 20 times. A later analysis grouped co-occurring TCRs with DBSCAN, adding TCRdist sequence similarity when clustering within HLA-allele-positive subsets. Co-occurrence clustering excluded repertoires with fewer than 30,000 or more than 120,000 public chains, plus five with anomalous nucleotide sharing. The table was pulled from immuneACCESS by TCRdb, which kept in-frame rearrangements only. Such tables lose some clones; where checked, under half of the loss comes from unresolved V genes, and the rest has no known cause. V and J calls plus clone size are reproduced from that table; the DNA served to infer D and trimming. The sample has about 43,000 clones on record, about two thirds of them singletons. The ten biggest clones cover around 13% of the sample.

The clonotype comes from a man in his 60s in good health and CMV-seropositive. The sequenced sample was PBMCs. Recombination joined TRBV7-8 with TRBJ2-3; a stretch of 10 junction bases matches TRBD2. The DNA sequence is TGTGCCAGCAGCTTAAGACTAGCGGGCTCCACAGATACGCAGTATTTT. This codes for CASSLRLAGSTDTQYF.